These 22 T cell receptor beta chains were sequenced from one sample in a study of a mutant IDH1 vaccine in newly diagnosed glioma. Assay used: immunoSEQ multiplex PCR; TCRdb lists only in-frame clones, some missing. The data show around 50,000 clones, around 84% seen once. The antigens of these receptors remain unknown. As to time point: week 35, safety follow-up. Every vaccine dose comprised 300 ug of mutant IDH1 20-mer peptide plus topical imiquimod. This specimen was PBMCs, taken from a glioma patient whose treatment included an IDH1 peptide vaccine. Receptor source: a woman aged 18-29 years with glioma.

V usage is TRBV2 and J usage is TRBJ1-3, with D unclear. Trimming cost V 1 base and J 9 bases, with 10 bases left between them. This CDR3 comprises 13 residues. The germline V gene has CDR1 SNHLY and CDR2 FYNNEI. CDR3 sequence reads: CASSEVVLGTIYF. The DNA of the CDR3 is TGTGCCAGCAGTGAAGTTGTCCTCGGCACCATATATTTT.

The J gene is TRBJ2-2, the V gene TRBV2; TRBD1 is a possible D gene (5 bases). Germline V gene sequence: CDR1 SNHLY, CDR2 FYNNEI. V was cut by 6 bases and J by 3 bases, with 14 bases left in between. The CDR3 has 15 residues. The CDR3 nucleotides are TGTGCCAGCAGCCCCCAGGGTACCGACACCGGGGAGCTGTTTTTT. This translates into CASSPQGTDTGELFF. The complete variable domain, with remaining parts taken from reference TRBV2 and TRBJ2-2, reads EPEVTQTPSHQVTQMGQEVILRCVPISNHLYFYWYRQILGQKVEFLVSFYNNEISEKSEIFDDQFSVERPDGSNFTLKIRSTKLEDSAMYFCASSPQGTDTGELFFGEGSRLTVL.

A word on this clone: Within the sample, other DNA sequences also encode this same CDR3. The rearrangement links TRBV7-9 to TRBJ2-1; 9 nucleotides match TRBD1. The junction had 4 bases not matched to a gene; V was cut back by 0 bases and J by 1 base. This CDR3 contains 17 residues. Germline CDR1 is SEHNR and CDR2 is FQNEAQ (reference sequence). The chain's CDR3 is CASSLALGQGSYNEQFF. The CDR3 bases are TGTGCCAGCAGCTTAGCCTTAGGACAGGGGTCCTACAATGAGCAGTTCTTC.

The chain carries TRBV5-8 and TRBJ1-1, with TRBD1 identical over 7 bases. Germline CDR1 and CDR2: SGHTS and YDEGEE. The J segment lost 5 bases and the V segment lost 0 bases, leaving 10 bases of the junction unmatched. This CDR3 has 16 residues. DNA for the CDR3: TGTGCCAGCAGCTTGGCCTGGGGGCAGGGGGATACTGAAGCTTTCTTT. Residues: CASSLAWGQGDTEAFF.

This sequence joins TRBV6-5 and TRBJ2-1, with no clear D. This CDR3 spans 11 amino acids. Between the trimmed V and J ends, which lost 2 bases and 8 bases, there was a span of 4 bases. CDR1 is MNHEY, CDR2 SVGAGI, per germline. For the CDR3, the DNA is TGTGCCAGCAGTTACGCCTATGAGCAGTTCTTC. Translated: CASSYAYEQFF.

This chain links TRBV19 with TRBJ2-5; TRBD1 or TRBD2 may be the D gene (5 bases each). There are 16 residues in the CDR3. The germline V gene encodes CDR1 LNHDA and CDR2 SQIVND (reference sequence). Between the trimmed V and J ends, which lost 3 bases and 5 bases, there was a span of 19 bases. The CDR3 spells CASSIRAGPLRETQYF. The CDR3 DNA reads TGTGCCAGTAGTATCAGGGCGGGCCCCCTGAGGGAGACCCAGTACTTC.

With regard to this clone: A junction boundary mismatches the germline segment, possibly from a read error. The chain joins TRBV7-3 to TRBJ1-2; 8 bases are shared with TRBD1. The CDR3 totals 15 residues. In germline, CDR1 is SGHTA, CDR2 FQGTGA. The CDR3 nucleotides read TGTGCCAGCAGCGTAACCCCTGGACAGGGCAATGGCTACACCTTC. It codes for CASSVTPGQGNGYTF.

This clone was recorded only once. The chain links TRBV9 to TRBJ2-3, with TRBD2 matching 9 bases. CDR1 SGDLS and CDR2 YYNGEE come from the germline V gene. The V segment lost 3 bases and the J segment 8 bases; nucleotides outside the gene matches: 19. CDR3 length: 18 residues. The CDR3 reads CASSAEDLAGSWLGTQYF. Here the CDR3 DNA reads TGTGCCAGCAGCGCCGAAGACCTAGCGGGGAGTTGGCTCGGTACGCAGTATTTT.

This chain links TRBV7-9 with TRBJ2-1; TRBD2 might be the D (7 bases). The length of the CDR3 is 17 residues. CDR1 is SEHNR, CDR2 FQNEAQ, per germline (reference sequence). Between the trimmed V and J ends, which lost 5 bases and 0 bases, there was a span of 17 bases. This chain's CDR3 is CASSPTAGAISYNEQFF. In nucleotides, the CDR3 is TGTGCCAGCAGCCCTACCGCGGGGGCCATCTCCTACAATGAGCAGTTCTTC. The full variable domain, completed using reference TRBV7-9 and TRBJ2-1, is DTGVSQNPRHKITKRGQNVTFRCDPISEHNRLYWYRQTLGQGPEFLTYFQNEAQLEKSRLLSDRFSAERPKGSFSTLEIQRTEQGDSAMYLCASSPTAGAISYNEQFFGPGTRLTVL.

V is TRBV7-2 and J is TRBJ2-7, with D perhaps given as TRBD1 or TRBD2 (5 bases each). Germline V gives CDR1 SGHTA, CDR2 FQGNSA. V dropped 1 base and J dropped 3 bases, with 7 bases sitting between them. CDR3 length equals 13 residues. The CDR3 sequence is CASSLGGYYEQYF. The CDR3 coding sequence is TGTGCCAGCAGCTTAGGGGGGTACTACGAGCAGTACTTC.

The chain links TRBV25-1 to TRBJ2-7; no firm D call. Looked up from germline, CDR1 is MGHDK and CDR2 is SYGVNS. Trimming cost V 6 bases and J 7 bases, with 10 bases left between them. The CDR3 runs to 11 residues. The CDR3 here is CASSSSGEQYF. CDR3 nucleotides: TGTGCCAGCAGCTCCTCTGGGGAGCAGTACTTC.

The genes are TRBV5-8 and TRBJ1-5, with D uncertain. From germline, CDR1 is SGHTS and CDR2 YDEGEE. The CDR3 runs to 15 residues. Trimming stripped 5 bases from V and 3 bases from J, with 15 bases between. CDR3 nucleotides: TGTGCCAGCAGTCCAACCGGGTGGAACAATCAGCCCCAGCATTTT. Translated: CASSPTGWNNQPQHF.

The CDR3 reads CASSQTPNEQFF. CDR3 DNA sequence: TGTGCCAGCAGCCAGACTCCCAATGAGCAGTTCTTC. The chain recombines TRBV7-9 with TRBJ2-1, with unresolved D. This CDR3 spans 12 amino acids. The germline CDR1 and CDR2 sequences are SEHNR and FQNEAQ (reference sequence). The V end was cut by 5 bases, the J end by 6 bases, with 8 bases between.

The chain couples TRBV5-1 to TRBJ2-6; D remains unclear. The length of the CDR3 is 16 residues. Germline CDR1 SGHRS, CDR2 YFSETQ. V was trimmed by 0 bases and J by 0 bases, leaving 7 bases between them. CDR3 nucleotide sequence: TGCGCCAGCAGCTTGGAGGGTAGCTCTGGGGCCAACGTCCTGACTTTC. Amino acids: CASSLEGSSGANVLTF. The whole variable domain, remainder taken from reference TRBV5-1 and TRBJ2-6, is KAGVTQTPRYLIKTRGQQVTLSCSPISGHRSVSWYQQTPGQGLQFLFEYFSETQRNKGNFPGRFSGRQFSNSRSEMNVSTLELGDSALYLCASSLEGSSGANVLTFGAGSRLTVL.

The chain recombines TRBV5-1 with TRBJ2-3; the D gene is possibly TRBD2 (6 bases). Germline CDR1 and CDR2: SGHRS and YFSETQ. V was shortened by 4 bases and J by 3 bases, with 12 bases between the two germline ends. The CDR3 is 14 residues long. CDR3 amino acids: CASSPDRGTDTQYF. CDR3 nucleotide sequence: TGCGCCAGCAGCCCGGACCGGGGGACAGATACGCAGTATTTT.

This chain uses TRBV5-5 with TRBJ2-7; 7 nucleotides line up with TRBD1. The germline gives CDR1 SGHKS, CDR2 YYEKEE (reference sequence). The CDR3 has 15 amino acids. V shed 0 bases, J shed 2 bases, and the junction held 5 bases outside the gene matches. The CDR3 coding sequence is TGTGCCAGCAGCTTGGCGATGGACAGGACCTACGAGCAGTACTTC. Translated, it gives CASSLAMDRTYEQYF.

The chain carries TRBV4-1 and TRBJ2-7; TRBD1 agrees at 9 bases. V shed 1 base, J shed 1 base, and the junction held 5 bases outside the gene matches. The CDR3 is 16 amino acids. The germline V gene has CDR1 MGHRA and CDR2 YSYEKL. The CDR3 DNA reads as TGCGCCAGCAGCCAAGCTCCCGGGACAGGGTCCTACGAGCAGTACTTC. Protein product: CASSQAPGTGSYEQYF.

The chain has TRBV21-1 and TRBJ1-5. TRBV21-1 is labeled a pseudogene. This CDR3 region has 9 residues. CDR3 DNA: TGTGCCAGCTGGGGTTCCCGGCATTTT. Protein sequence: CASWGSRHF.

This clone appeared a few times. The genes are TRBV4-2 and TRBJ1-2; D gene uncertain. Germline lookup yields CDR1 LGHNA and CDR2 YNFKEQ. V dropped 0 bases and J dropped 2 bases, with 10 bases sitting between them. The CDR3 has 15 amino acids. Here the CDR3 reads CASSQDWSDNYGYTF. In DNA form, the CDR3 reads TGTGCCAGCAGCCAAGACTGGTCGGACAACTATGGCTACACCTTC.

J is TRBJ2-5 and V is TRBV29-1; 8 bases align to TRBD2. The ends lost 5 bases at V and 2 bases at J; junction bases unmatched: 4. Looked up from germline, CDR1 is SQVTM and CDR2 is ANQGSEA. The CDR3 loop spans 13 amino acids. For the CDR3, the DNA is TGCAGCGTTTTTCTAGCGGGTCAAGAGACCCAGTACTTC. It is translated as CSVFLAGQETQYF.

The table lists this clone with a few counts. The chain employs TRBV6-5 and TRBJ1-1; TRBD1 aligns across 9 bases. CDR3 length: 13 residues. V trimming: 5 bases; J trimming: 5 bases; junction bases outside the gene matches: 3. The germline gives CDR1 MNHEY, CDR2 SVGAGI. CDR3 DNA sequence: TGTGCCAGCAGTCCCGGGACAGGGACTGAAGCTTTCTTT. Amino acid sequence: CASSPGTGTEAFF.

The rearrangement links TRBV5-1 to TRBJ2-2; D is ambiguous. Germline CDR1 is SGHRS and CDR2 is YFSETQ. This CDR3 has 14 residues. Trimming stripped 0 bases from V and 4 bases from J, with 7 bases between. DNA of the CDR3: TGCGCCAGCAGCTTGGGCCGCTCCACCGGGGAGCTGTTTTTT. This encodes CASSLGRSTGELFF.